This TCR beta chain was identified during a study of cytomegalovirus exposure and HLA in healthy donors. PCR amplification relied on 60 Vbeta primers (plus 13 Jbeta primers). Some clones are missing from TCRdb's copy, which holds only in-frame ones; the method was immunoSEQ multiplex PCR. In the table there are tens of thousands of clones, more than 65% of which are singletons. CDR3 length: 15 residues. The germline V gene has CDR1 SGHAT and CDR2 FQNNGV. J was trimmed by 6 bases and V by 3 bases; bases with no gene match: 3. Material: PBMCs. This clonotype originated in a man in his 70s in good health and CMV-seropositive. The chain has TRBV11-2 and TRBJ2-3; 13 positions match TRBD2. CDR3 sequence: CASSFRTSGSDTQYF. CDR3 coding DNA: TGTGCCAGCAGCTTCAGGACTAGCGGGAGTGATACGCAGTATTTT.